This passage covers 7 T cell receptor beta chains from one sample sequenced in a study of blood T cell repertoires in COVID-19 (dated by TCRdb to about 2020). The library was built by means of the immunoSEQ multiplex PCR assay. TCRdb provides this immuneACCESS table in a form limited to in-frame rearrangements. Some clones are lacking; in checked studies, under half of them reflect an unresolved V gene, and why the rest are absent is not known. This sample gives 200,000 to 250,000 clones in total; about nine tenths of them show up just once. Around 6.5% of the sample lies in the top ten. Sequencing input: peripheral blood. The origin of the receptors is a man in his fifties or sixties with acute or convalescent COVID-19.

The chain couples TRBV7-3 to TRBJ2-1; 9 bases map to TRBD2. CDR1 and CDR2 from the germline V gene are SGHTA and FQGTGA. V was pared by 5 bases and J by 8 bases, with 10 bases of the junction left unmatched. This CDR3 spans 15 amino acids. This CDR3 is CASSKTAGGVDEQFF. For the CDR3, the DNA is TGTGCCAGCAGCAAAACAGCGGGAGGAGTTGATGAGCAGTTCTTC. Full variable domain (outside the CDR3, taken from reference TRBV7-3 and TRBJ2-1): GAGVSQTPSNKVTEKGKYVELRCDPISGHTALYWYRQSLGQGPEFLIYFQGTGAADDSGLPNDRFFAVRPEGSVSTLKIQRTERGDSAVYLCASSKTAGGVDEQFFGPGTRLTVL.

The chain couples TRBV6-5 to TRBJ1-1; D uncertain. The CDR3 has 14 residues. Looked up from germline, CDR1 is MNHEY and CDR2 is SVGAGI. With 0 bases removed from V and 1 base from J, the gap between germline ends came to 6 bases. DNA for the CDR3: TGTGCCAGCAGTTACTCCCCCGGGAACACTGAAGCTTTCTTT. Translated, it gives CASSYSPGNTEAFF.

The genes are TRBV5-1 and TRBJ1-1; perhaps TRBD1 as D (5 bases). V lost 0 bases and J lost 4, with 22 bases in between. Germline loops: CDR1 SGHRS, CDR2 YFSETQ. The CDR3 is 18 amino acids. The CDR3 coding sequence is TGCGCCAGCAGCTTGGCCGGGACTGCCGGGGTCGGAGGCACTGAAGCTTTCTTT. Encoded protein: CASSLAGTAGVGGTEAFF.

V usage is TRBV6-2 or TRBV6-3 and J usage is TRBJ2-7; D unclear. The CDR3 sequence is 13 residues long. The germline V and J ends were trimmed by 4 bases and 6 bases, with 13 bases remaining between them. CDR1 is MNHEY, CDR2 SVGEGT, per germline. CDR3 in amino acids: CASSSTYLGEQYF. Written as DNA, the CDR3 is TGTGCCAGCAGTTCAACTTACCTAGGCGAGCAGTACTTC.

This chain uses TRBV27 with TRBJ2-5; maybe TRBD2 (5 bases). Germline V gives CDR1 MNHEY, CDR2 SMNVEV (reference sequence). The ends were cut back, 5 bases at V and 5 bases at J, with 18 bases in the middle. This CDR3 spans 15 amino acids. The CDR3 loop is CASSATSTGGETQYF. The CDR3 bases are TGTGCCAGCAGTGCAACCTCGACGGGCGGGGAGACCCAGTACTTC.

The chain couples TRBV7-8 to TRBJ2-7, with TRBD2 matching 8 bases. Germline trimming cut 5 bases from V and 2 bases from J; bases unmatched to any gene: 11. Per germline, CDR1 SGHVS and CDR2 FQNEAQ. The CDR3 extends over 16 amino acids. The CDR3 region has the DNA TGTGCCAGCAGCCGGGGGACCCCGGGACTAGCCTACGAGCAGTACTTC. It encodes CASSRGTPGLAYEQYF. The full variable domain, with the rest looked up from reference TRBV7-8 and TRBJ2-7, is GAGVSQSPRYKVAKRGQDVALRCDPISGHVSLFWYQQALGQGPEFLTYFQNEAQLDKSGLPSDRFFAERPEGSVSTLKIQRTQQEDSAVYLCASSRGTPGLAYEQYFGPGTRLTVT.

The gene calls are TRBV15 and TRBJ1-5; no clear D. The germline V gene has CDR1 LNHNV and CDR2 YYDKDF (reference sequence). Trimming removed 3 bases from V and 7 bases from J, with 13 bases in between. The CDR3 runs to 14 residues. CDR3 DNA: TGTGCCACCAGCAGGGGTACAGTTGAGCAGCCCCAGCATTTT. It yields the protein CATSRGTVEQPQHF.